This TCR beta chain stems from a study of T cells in Graves' hyperthyroidism and ophthalmopathy. The study, taken as a whole, reports: Ophthalmopathy onset followed model prediction by a median about seven months.

Hyperthyroidism was newly diagnosed in patients aged 18 to 65 (duration under 2 months). Patients showing uncontrolled infection, other autoimmune disease, pregnancy or lactation were ineligible. Source material for PBMCs was 9 to 10 ml fresh peripheral blood. This clonotype was seen only a few times. Its antigen is not known. TCR beta CDR3 regions were amplified from RNA transcripts. HTBI primers drove first-round RT-PCR of the TCR CDR3. TCRdb used MiXCR to reprocess the multiplex PCR reads, holding one entry per CDR3 protein. The table has around 480,000 distinct CDR3 sequences, over 13% seen once. The CDR3 contains 13 residues. Germline CDR1 and CDR2: SEHNR and FQNEAQ (reference sequence). V lost 5 bases and J 6 bases, leaving 13 bases between the germline ends.

The clonotype originates from a woman between 18 and 29 years old with Graves' hyperthyroidism. The sequenced sample was blood. The gene calls are TRBV7-9 and TRBJ1-1; D remains unclear. CDR3 nucleotides: TGTGCCAGCAGCCCGGACGGACGGTCTGAAGCTTTCTTT. Translated, it gives CASSPDGRSEAFF.